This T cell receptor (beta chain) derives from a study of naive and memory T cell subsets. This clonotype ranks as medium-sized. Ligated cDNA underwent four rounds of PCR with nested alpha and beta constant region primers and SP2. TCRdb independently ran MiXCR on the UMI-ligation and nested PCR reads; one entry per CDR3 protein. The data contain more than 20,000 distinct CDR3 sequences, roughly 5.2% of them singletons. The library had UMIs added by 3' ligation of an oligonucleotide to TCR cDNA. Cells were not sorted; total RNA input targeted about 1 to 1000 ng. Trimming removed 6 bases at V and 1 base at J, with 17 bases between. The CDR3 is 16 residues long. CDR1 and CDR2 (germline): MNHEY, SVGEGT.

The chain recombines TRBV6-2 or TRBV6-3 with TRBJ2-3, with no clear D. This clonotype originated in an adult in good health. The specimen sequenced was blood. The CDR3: CASSHLSSFGTDTQYF. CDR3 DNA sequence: TGTGCCAGCAGCCACCTCAGCTCCTTCGGCACAGATACGCAGTATTTT.